This record looks at one TCR beta chain sequence and its context. This specimen comes from a study of a mutant IDH1 vaccine in newly diagnosed glioma. The overall study: The treated population exhibited a male proportion of 62.5%, a female proportion of 37.5%, and a mean age of about 39 years. Pretreatment consisted of radiotherapy, temozolomide, or both, with most receiving both.

In germline, CDR1 is KGHSH, CDR2 LQKENI. Unmatched junction bases numbered 10, after V lost 3 bases and J lost 7 bases. This CDR3 spans 16 amino acids. Assay used: immunoSEQ multiplex PCR; TCRdb lists only in-frame clones, some missing. Here the sample spans tens of thousands of clones, about three quarters being singletons. Time point denoted: baseline, week 1 (first vaccination visit). Treatment reported: pre-vaccination baseline after standard-of-care therapy. Astrocytomas that were new, WHO grade 3 or 4, IDH1-mutant and ATRX-lost were present in the donors. This receptor was obtained from a woman in her 40s with glioma. This material consisted of PBMCs, taken from a glioma patient treated with radiotherapy, temozolomide or both. The rearrangement uses TRBV18 and TRBJ1-2; 11 positions agree with TRBD1. The CDR3 DNA is TGTGCCAGCTCACCGTCGATAGGACAGGGGGCTTTTGGCTACACCTTC. Translation: CASSPSIGQGAFGYTF.